This T cell receptor beta chain was documented in a study of post-analysis software for immune sequencing data (dated by TCRdb to between 2015 and 2017). For the wider study: Disease courses on record covered relapsing-remitting, secondary progressive and progressive-relapsing multiple sclerosis, though some patients had no subtype annotation. The patient repertoires were compared against more than 10 previously published healthy control repertoires obtained from donors aged about 6 to 25 years. A subset of samples was prepared in parallel using single-end sample barcoding, then pooled and co-amplified after Illumina adapter ligation.

As for this clonotype: Its antigen has not been determined. It has no much larger one-base neighbor in the sample; base qualities were not kept.

As encoded in the germline V gene (reference sequence), CDR1 is SGHKS while CDR2 is YYEKEE. The CDR3 numbers 15 residues from cysteine through phenylalanine. Only the CDR3 DNA stays, 45 bases, in frame from base 1. V is clipped by 4 bases and J by 2 bases, and the sequence between their germline boundaries is 15 bases long. To demonstrate the VDJtools post-analysis software, TCR beta repertoires were profiled from the peripheral blood of 10 to 15 young patients with multiple sclerosis. The multiple sclerosis patients were children and adolescents between roughly 6 and 17 years of age. Libraries were constructed by PCR. For sequencing, an Illumina HiSeq 2500 was employed. To reduce PCR and sequencing biases, unique molecular identifiers were built into the TCR beta cDNA libraries. About 500,000 cDNA molecules were obtained per 1 to 10 million input T cells, so each molecule approximated one T cell. The patient libraries were prepared and sequenced with the same protocol used for the earlier healthy control dataset. Samples belonging to the same batch were prepared together, multiplexed and sequenced on a shared HiSeq lane. In the original analysis: MIGEC handled the raw barcoded reads, throwing out single-read molecular identifier groups before consensus assembly and CDR3 extraction. Clonotype tables were post-analysed with VDJtools, normalizing diversity by down-sampling all datasets to the smallest sample size. To correct batch-related cross-sample contamination, repertoire overlap clustering matched CDR3 amino acid sequences but not nucleotide sequences. TCRdb trimmed public reads at Q25 via fastp, called clones via MiXCR and kept in-frame beta chains. Duplicate CDR3 protein sequences are folded into a single record with the most common DNA and genes. These V and J calls derive from TCRdb rather than the authors' analysis. The sample data list 350,000 to 450,000 distinct CDR3 sequences, and 35% to 45% of these were observed just once. Clones ranked in the top ten supply less than 8% of the sample.

The investigation overall reported the following: Normalized Chao1 diversity was significantly lower in multiple sclerosis patients than controls, suggesting substantial peripheral T-cell clonal expansion. Significantly higher frequencies in patients than in controls were found for roughly 5 TRBV segments, including TRBV5-6, TRBV5-1 and TRBV20-1. Strong co-clustering of samples prepared in the same batch was shown by direct clustering with F measure, prompting a batch-effect correction. The multiple sclerosis patient group was slightly younger than the control group.

This clonotype was obtained from a girl aged 2-10 years with multiple sclerosis. Sequencing was done on a sample of blood. Recombination connected TRBV5-5 to TRBJ2-5; the D region is possibly TRBD1 or TRBD2, each matching across 5 bases. The encoded CDR3 is CASSPRMWGQETQYF. The nucleotide sequence is TGTGCCAGCAGCCCTCGGATGTGGGGGCAAGAGACCCAGTACTTC.